This record concerns one T cell receptor beta chain sequence. Following autologous stem cell transplantation, relapse occurred in every patient, and exposure to brentuximab vedotin varied. Using immunoSEQ multiplex PCR, the repertoire was profiled, and TCRdb retains in-frame clones only, with some absent. The data show fewer than 65,000 clones, with 90% seen just once and 9.7% held by the top ten. This CDR3 is 13 amino acids long. Germline assignment: CDR1 MDHEN and CDR2 SYDVKM. The V and J ends lost 7 bases and 5 bases respectively, with 15 bases between them. The data were taken from a study of PD-1 blockade in classical Hodgkin lymphoma.

This clonotype originated in a human donor with classical Hodgkin lymphoma. The chain is built from TRBV28 and TRBJ2-7; tentative D call: TRBD1 (7 bases). The sequencing here drew on peripheral blood mononuclear cells (PBMCs), taken at baseline. The CDR3 spells CASTETGEDEQYF. CDR3 bases: TGTGCCAGCACAGAAACAGGGGAGGACGAGCAGTACTTC.